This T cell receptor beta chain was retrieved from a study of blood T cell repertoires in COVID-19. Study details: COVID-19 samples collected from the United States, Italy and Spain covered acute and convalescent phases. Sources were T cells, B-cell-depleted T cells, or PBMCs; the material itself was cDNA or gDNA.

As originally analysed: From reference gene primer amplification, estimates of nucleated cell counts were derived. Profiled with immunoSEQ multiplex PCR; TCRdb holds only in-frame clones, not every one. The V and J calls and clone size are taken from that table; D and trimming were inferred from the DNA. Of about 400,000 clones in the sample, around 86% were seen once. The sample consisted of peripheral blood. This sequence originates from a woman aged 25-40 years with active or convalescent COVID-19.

CDR3 loop: CAILGRCNEKLFF. DNA for the CDR3: TGTGCCATCCTAGGCAGATGTAATGAAAAACTGTTTTTT. The chain is built from TRBV6-4 and TRBJ1-4; no clear D gene. The CDR3 contains 13 residues. Trimming removed 10 bases from V and 4 bases from J, with 13 bases in between. From germline, CDR1 is MRHNA and CDR2 SNTAGT.